Below are 30 T cell receptor beta chains sequenced from a single sample in a study of blood T cell repertoires in COVID-19. TCRdb's copy holds only in-frame clones and misses some; the assay was immunoSEQ multiplex PCR. The sample shows around 250,000 clones, more than 85% of them seen only once. Material: peripheral blood. The receptors originated from a woman in her 70s with active or convalescent COVID-19.

The chain is built from TRBV5-8 and TRBJ1-5; 10 bases fit TRBD1. This CDR3 spans 17 amino acids. The V gene's germline CDR1 is SGHTS and CDR2 YDEGEE. V lost 4 bases, J lost 7 bases, and 14 bases stayed unmatched. Here the CDR3 reads CASSLLTGTGEAQPQHF. The CDR3 coding sequence is TGTGCCAGCAGCCTGCTTACCGGGACAGGGGAAGCCCAGCCCCAGCATTTT. Full variable domain (outside the CDR3, taken from reference TRBV5-8 and TRBJ1-5): EAGVTQSPTHLIKTRGQQATLRCSPISGHTSVYWYQQALGLGLQFLLWYDEGEERNRGNFPPRFSGRQFPNYSSELNVNALELEDSALYLCASSLLTGTGEAQPQHFGDGTRLSIL.

The rearrangement uses TRBV3-1 (or the pseudogene TRBV3-2) and TRBJ1-1; 7 positions agree with TRBD1. CDR1 LGHDT and CDR2 YNNKEL come from the germline V gene (reference sequence). V dropped 4 bases and J dropped 2; count of bases not matched to a gene: 7. This CDR3 contains 15 residues. CDR3 residues: CASSLSDRANTEAFF. The CDR3 bases are TGTGCCAGCAGCCTATCTGACAGGGCCAACACTGAAGCTTTCTTT.

The CDR3 reads CSASGGGEQFF. The CDR3 nucleotides are TGCAGTGCTAGTGGGGGCGGTGAGCAGTTCTTC. The chain employs TRBV20-1 and TRBJ2-1, with D maybe TRBD1 (6 bases). This CDR3 spans 11 amino acids. Trimming took off 3 bases at V and 9 bases at J, with 9 bases between the two ends. Germline assignment: CDR1 DFQATT and CDR2 SNEGSKA (reference sequence).

The V and J genes are TRBV27 and TRBJ1-1; tentatively, D is TRBD1 (6 bases). This CDR3 spans 14 amino acids. V was cut by 9 bases and J by 0 bases, with 14 bases left in between. CDR1 and CDR2 from the germline V gene are MNHEY and SMNVEV (reference sequence). CDR3 DNA sequence: TGTGCCAGTAGACAGGTGATGATGAACACTGAAGCTTTCTTT. Residues: CASRQVMMNTEAFF.

This rearrangement joins TRBV19 to TRBJ1-5, with TRBD1 matching over 7 bases. The CDR3 has 15 amino acids. Germline V gives CDR1 LNHDA, CDR2 SQIVND (reference sequence). After removal of 1 base from V and 2 bases from J, the junction contained 2 bases not matched to a gene. The CDR3 region has the DNA TGTGCCAGTAGTATAGGGCAGGGGGGCAATCAGCCCCAGCATTTT. As protein: CASSIGQGGNQPQHF.

This sequence joins TRBV6-2 or TRBV6-3 and TRBJ2-1; the D gene is possibly TRBD1 (6 bases). Germline values: CDR1 MNHEY, CDR2 SVGEGT. This CDR3 region has 15 residues. V was cut by 5 bases and J by 1 base, with 12 bases left in between. DNA for the CDR3: TGTGCCAGCAGTCCCGAGGACAGTTCCTACAATGAGCAGTTCTTC. This translates into CASSPEDSSYNEQFF.

J is TRBJ1-2 and V is TRBV19, with no clear D. Between the trimmed V and J ends, which lost 4 bases and 2 bases, there was a span of 11 bases. Germline CDR1 LNHDA, CDR2 SQIVND (reference sequence). This CDR3 has 14 residues. Here the CDR3 DNA reads TGTGCCAGTAGTAGCCCTCCGGTGAACTATGGCTACACCTTC. This gives the protein CASSSPPVNYGYTF.

The chain carries TRBV11-3 and TRBJ2-5; 10 bases are shared with TRBD1. Germline-derived CDR1 and CDR2 are SGHNT and YENEEA. The CDR3 consists of 15 residues. V lost 6 bases and J lost 7; bases outside the gene matches: 11. CDR3 coding DNA: TGTGCCAGCAGTTCGTCCCGGGACAGGGGACTGACCCAGTACTTC. Translated, it gives CASSSSRDRGLTQYF.

The chain joins TRBV29-1 to TRBJ1-1; 8 bases line up with TRBD1. Germline trimming cut 4 bases from V and 2 bases from J; bases unmatched to any gene: 6. This CDR3 region has 14 residues. Germline loops: CDR1 SQVTM, CDR2 ANQGSEA. As DNA, the CDR3 is TGCAGCGTTGTATGGACAGGGACAAACACTGAAGCTTTCTTT. It translates to CSVVWTGTNTEAFF. The entire variable domain, with the rest obtained from reference TRBV29-1 and TRBJ1-1, is as follows: SAVISQKPSRDICQRGTSLTIQCQVDSQVTMMFWYRQQPGQSLTLIATANQGSEATYESGFVIDKFPISRPNLTFSTLTVSNMSPEDSSIYLCSVVWTGTNTEAFFGQGTRLTVV.

The DNA for the CDR3 is TGTGCCACCAGTGCCTACAGGGGACAGACGGATACGCAGTATTTT. Its protein product is CATSAYRGQTDTQYF. The genes are TRBV24-1 and TRBJ2-3, with 7 bases aligning to TRBD1. CDR3 length equals 15 residues. Germline CDR1 and CDR2: KGHDR and SFDVKD. V dropped 5 bases and J dropped 6; count of bases not matched to a gene: 10.

The V and J genes are TRBV7-2 and TRBJ1-4; no reliable D call. V dropped 0 bases and J dropped 4 bases, with 9 bases sitting between them. CDR3 length equals 15 residues. Germline CDR1 reads SGHTA; CDR2 reads FQGNSA. DNA of the CDR3: TGTGCCAGCAGCTTAGCGGGCAGCAGTAATGAAAAACTGTTTTTT. Translating gives CASSLAGSSNEKLFF.

J is TRBJ1-2 and V is TRBV6-4, with D possibly TRBD1 on 6 matching bases. CDR1 is MRHNA and CDR2 is SNTAGT in the germline V gene. CDR3 length: 15 residues. Trimming cost V 10 bases and J 5 bases, with 23 bases left between them. The CDR3 sequence is CATDTGDKTLYGYTF. CDR3 nucleotides: TGTGCCACCGATACCGGGGACAAGACCCTATATGGCTACACCTTC.

The chain couples TRBV6-6 to TRBJ2-7, with a possible D match to TRBD1 (6 bases). The CDR3 is 14 amino acids. Looked up from germline, CDR1 is MNHNY and CDR2 is SVGAGI (reference sequence). Trimming shortened V by 8 bases and J by 1 base, and 15 bases separated the two germline ends. CDR3 DNA: TGTGCCAGCGCTACCACAGGGCCATCCTACGAGCAGTACTTC. Its protein product is CASATTGPSYEQYF.

The chain employs TRBV4-1 and TRBJ1-5; D is unclear. Germline V lookup: CDR1 MGHRA, CDR2 YSYEKL. The length of the CDR3 is 15 residues. The ends were cut back, 0 bases at V and 9 bases at J, with 15 bases in the middle. DNA for the CDR3: TGCGCCAGCAGCCAAGAGGGAGTTTTCCCCATGCCCCAGCATTTT. Translated, it gives CASSQEGVFPMPQHF.

This chain connects TRBV7-9 to TRBJ1-2, with D tentatively TRBD1 (6 bases). Trimming took off 7 bases at V and 6 bases at J, with 15 bases between the two ends. Germline V gene lookup returns CDR1 SEHNR and CDR2 FQNEAQ (reference sequence). This CDR3 is 13 amino acids long. This CDR3 reads CASTQQGENGYTF. CDR3 bases: TGTGCCAGCACCCAACAGGGTGAGAATGGCTACACCTTC.

V and J are TRBV23-1 and TRBJ2-5; maybe TRBD1 (6 bases). TRBV23-1 carries the ORF label, with uncertain function. This CDR3 region has 15 residues. The ends were cut back, 4 bases at V and 2 bases at J, with 14 bases in the middle. For the CDR3, the DNA is TGCGCCAGCAGTCCAAGTGTCAGGGGTCAAGAGACCCAGTACTTC. Protein sequence: CASSPSVRGQETQYF.

The genes are TRBV24-1 and TRBJ1-1; D may be TRBD1 (5 bases). Germline-derived CDR1 and CDR2 are KGHDR and SFDVKD. Trimming stripped 5 bases from V and 0 bases from J, with 6 bases between. CDR3 size: 13 residues. The CDR3 region is CATSAGLNTEAFF. As DNA, the CDR3 is TGTGCCACCAGTGCAGGGCTGAACACTGAAGCTTTCTTT.

V and J are TRBV19 and TRBJ1-4, with 9 bases matching TRBD1. The CDR3 spans 17 residues. Germline V lookup: CDR1 LNHDA, CDR2 SQIVND (reference sequence). Trimming took 2 bases from V and 7 from J; bases not matched to a gene: 11. The DNA for the CDR3 is TGTGCCAGTAGTATACCGAAGGGGACAGGGCGAATTGAAAAACTGTTTTTT. Protein: CASSIPKGTGRIEKLFF.

This clone has just a few counts. The chain joins TRBV18 to TRBJ1-1; D gene unclear. Deletions cut 5 bases from V and 0 bases from J, with 13 bases between. From germline, CDR1 is KGHSH and CDR2 LQKENI. The CDR3 sequence is 15 residues long. CDR3 loop: CASSTPGIMNTEAFF. For the CDR3, the DNA is TGTGCCAGCTCAACGCCAGGAATCATGAACACTGAAGCTTTCTTT.

The chain couples TRBV12-5 to TRBJ2-3; 14 bases are a match to TRBD2. The germline V gene has CDR1 LGHNT and CDR2 FRNRAP. The CDR3 loop spans 15 amino acids. V dropped 5 bases and J dropped 7; count of bases not matched to a gene: 5. CDR3 sequence reads: CASGIRTSGGNTQYF. The CDR3 DNA is TGTGCTAGTGGTATCCGGACTAGCGGGGGGAATACGCAGTATTTT.

This CDR3 is CASSPSPGAYYGYTF. The CDR3 DNA reads as TGTGCCAGCAGCCCAAGTCCAGGGGCGTATTATGGCTACACCTTC. This chain uses TRBV7-2 with TRBJ1-2; tentatively, D is TRBD1 (6 bases). Trimming shortened V by 5 bases and J by 5 bases, and 18 bases separated the two germline ends. CDR1 and CDR2 (germline): SGHTA, FQGNSA. This CDR3 spans 15 amino acids.

The V and J genes are TRBV3-1 (or the pseudogene TRBV3-2) and TRBJ1-3; D not certain. Germline V lookup: CDR1 LGHDT, CDR2 YNNKEL (reference sequence). CDR3 length: 12 amino acids. V shed 4 bases and J shed 8 bases, with 9 bases lying between them. DNA for the CDR3: TGTGCCAGCAGCCCCTTCGGGGACACCATATATTTT. Its translation: CASSPFGDTIYF.

This clone was counted between two and nine times. The chain joins TRBV7-9 to TRBJ1-1; D not resolved. V was cut by 5 bases and J by 6 bases, with 10 bases left in between. In germline, CDR1 is SEHNR, CDR2 FQNEAQ (reference sequence). There are 12 residues in the CDR3. CDR3 sequence (DNA): TGTGCCAGCAGCCCGAGTCGGGCTGAAGCTTTCTTT. It yields the protein CASSPSRAEAFF. Variable domain in full (rest from reference TRBV7-9 and TRBJ1-1): DTGVSQNPRHKITKRGQNVTFRCDPISEHNRLYWYRQTLGQGPEFLTYFQNEAQLEKSRLLSDRFSAERPKGSFSTLEIQRTEQGDSAMYLCASSPSRAEAFFGQGTRLTVV.

The chain joins TRBV5-1 to TRBJ1-1, with 8 bases that match TRBD1. Trimming cost V 3 bases and J 6 bases; bases outside gene matches: 7. Germline V CDR1 and CDR2: SGHRS, YFSETQ. The CDR3 totals 14 residues. The CDR3 nucleotides read TGCGCCAGCAGCTATCAGGACAGGGCGGCTGAAGCTTTCTTT. This encodes CASSYQDRAAEAFF.

V and J are TRBV7-9 and TRBJ1-4; 9 nucleotides align to TRBD1. The germline gives CDR1 SEHNR, CDR2 FQNEAQ (reference sequence). This CDR3 contains 15 residues. V lost 5 bases, J lost 8 bases, and 9 bases stayed unmatched. This chain's CDR3 is CASSPGQGSKEKLFF. The CDR3 DNA reads as TGTGCCAGCAGCCCGGGACAGGGCTCGAAAGAAAAACTGTTTTTT.

This chain connects TRBV11-2 to TRBJ1-5; TRBD1 aligns across 9 bases. The CDR3 loop spans 17 amino acids. Germline CDR1 SGHAT, CDR2 FQNNGV. After removal of 4 bases from V and 5 bases from J, the junction contained 12 bases not matched to a gene. Written as DNA, the CDR3 is TGTGCCAGCAGCTACGGGACAGGGAGGCACTCTGATCAGCCCCAGCATTTT. Translation gives CASSYGTGRHSDQPQHF. The full variable domain, completed using reference TRBV11-2 and TRBJ1-5, is EAGVAQSPRYKIIEKRQSVAFWCNPISGHATLYWYQQILGQGPKLLIQFQNNGVVDDSQLPKDRFSAERLKGVDSTLKIQPAKLEDSAVYLCASSYGTGRHSDQPQHFGDGTRLSIL.

J is TRBJ2-3 and V is TRBV14; D unresolved. CDR1 is SGHDN and CDR2 is FVKESK in the germline V gene. The CDR3 sequence is 16 residues long. With 4 bases removed from V and 2 bases from J, the gap between germline ends came to 16 bases. CDR3 in amino acids: CASSRVGPLDTDTQYF. CDR3 sequence (DNA): TGTGCCAGCAGCCGCGTCGGTCCCTTAGACACAGATACGCAGTATTTT. The entire variable domain, with the rest obtained from reference TRBV14 and TRBJ2-3, is as follows: EAGVTQFPSHSVIEKGQTVTLRCDPISGHDNLYWYRRVMGKEIKFLLHFVKESKQDESGMPNNRFLAERTGGTYSTLKVQPAELEDSGVYFCASSRVGPLDTDTQYFGPGTRLTVL.

This clone was detected only a few times. The V and J genes are TRBV19 and TRBJ2-5; a possible D gene is TRBD2 (5 bases). The V gene lost 3 bases and the J gene lost 3 bases, with 8 bases spanning the gap. The CDR3 length is 13 residues. Germline lookup yields CDR1 LNHDA and CDR2 SQIVND (reference sequence). DNA for the CDR3: TGTGCCAGTAGTATTATGAGGGAAGAGACCCAGTACTTC. Its translation is CASSIMREETQYF.

This rearrangement joins TRBV11-2 to TRBJ2-7; the D gene is possibly TRBD1 (7 bases). The CDR3 length is 17 residues. Germline V gives CDR1 SGHAT, CDR2 FQNNGV. Trimming removed 3 bases at V and 2 bases at J, with 20 bases between. The CDR3 loop reads CASSLTLGGQTPYEQYF. CDR3 DNA: TGTGCCAGCAGCTTGACCCTGGGGGGACAGACACCCTACGAGCAGTACTTC.

This chain joins TRBV6-5 and TRBJ1-5, with TRBD1 identical over 9 bases. There are 14 residues in the CDR3. Germline trimming cut 6 bases from V and 6 bases from J; bases unmatched to any gene: 6. Germline V gene data show CDR1 as MNHEY and CDR2 as SVGAGI. This chain's CDR3 is CASRRDREGQPQHF. The CDR3 DNA sequence: TGTGCCAGCAGGCGGGACAGGGAGGGTCAGCCCCAGCATTTT.